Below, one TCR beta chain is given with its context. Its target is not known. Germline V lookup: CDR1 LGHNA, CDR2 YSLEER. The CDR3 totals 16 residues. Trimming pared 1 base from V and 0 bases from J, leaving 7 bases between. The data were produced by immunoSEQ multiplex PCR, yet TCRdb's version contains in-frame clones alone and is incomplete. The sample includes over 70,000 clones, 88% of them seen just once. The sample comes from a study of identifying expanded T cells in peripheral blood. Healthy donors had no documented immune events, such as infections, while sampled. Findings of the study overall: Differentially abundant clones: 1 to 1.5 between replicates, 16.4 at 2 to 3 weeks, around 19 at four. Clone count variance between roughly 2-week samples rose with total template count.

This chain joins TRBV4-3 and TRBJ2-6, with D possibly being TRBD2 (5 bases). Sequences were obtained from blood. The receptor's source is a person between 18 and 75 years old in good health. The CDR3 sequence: CASSQVTSSGANVLTF. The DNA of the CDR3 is TGCGCCAGCAGCCAAGTCACTAGCTCTGGGGCCAACGTCCTGACTTTC.